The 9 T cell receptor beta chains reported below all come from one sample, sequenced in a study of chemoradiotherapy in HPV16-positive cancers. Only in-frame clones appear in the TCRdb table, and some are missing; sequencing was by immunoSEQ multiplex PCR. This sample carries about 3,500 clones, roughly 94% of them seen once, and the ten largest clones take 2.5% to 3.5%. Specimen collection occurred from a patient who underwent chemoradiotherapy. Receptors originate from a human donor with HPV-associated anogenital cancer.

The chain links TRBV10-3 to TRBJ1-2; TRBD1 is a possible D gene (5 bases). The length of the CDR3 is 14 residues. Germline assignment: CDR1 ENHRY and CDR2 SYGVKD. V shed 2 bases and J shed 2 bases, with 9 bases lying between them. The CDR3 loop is CAISEQTANYGYTF. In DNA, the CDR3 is TGTGCCATCAGTGAGCAGACAGCGAACTATGGCTACACCTTC.

The CDR3 region is CASIRTGLRETQYF. DNA of the CDR3: TGTGCCAGTATCAGGACAGGTTTGAGGGAGACCCAGTACTTC. The chain has TRBV7-8 and TRBJ2-5; 7 positions match TRBD1. The CDR3 spans 14 residues. The germline V gene has CDR1 SGHVS and CDR2 FQNEAQ. V dropped 9 bases and J dropped 5; count of bases not matched to a gene: 12.

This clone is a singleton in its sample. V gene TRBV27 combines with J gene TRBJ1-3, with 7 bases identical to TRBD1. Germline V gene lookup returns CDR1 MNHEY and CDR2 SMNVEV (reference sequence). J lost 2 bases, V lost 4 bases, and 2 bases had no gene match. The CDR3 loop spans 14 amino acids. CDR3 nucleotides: TGTGCCAGCAGTTCCGGGACAGCTGGAAACACCATATATTTT. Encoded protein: CASSSGTAGNTIYF.

The DNA of the CDR3 is TGCGCCAGCAGCCAACCCGAGGAGACCCAGTACTTC. It is translated as CASSQPEETQYF. The chain has TRBV4-1 and TRBJ2-5; D not resolved. CDR1 and CDR2 from the germline V gene are MGHRA and YSYEKL. The V and J ends lost 2 bases and 5 bases respectively, with 6 bases between them. CDR3 length: 12 amino acids.

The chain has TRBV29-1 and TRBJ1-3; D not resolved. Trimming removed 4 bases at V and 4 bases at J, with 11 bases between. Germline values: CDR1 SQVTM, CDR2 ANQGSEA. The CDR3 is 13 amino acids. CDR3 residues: CSVVIGVGNTIYF. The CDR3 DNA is TGCAGCGTTGTGATTGGGGTCGGAAACACCATATATTTT. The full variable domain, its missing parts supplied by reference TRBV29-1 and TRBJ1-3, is SAVISQKPSRDICQRGTSLTIQCQVDSQVTMMFWYRQQPGQSLTLIATANQGSEATYESGFVIDKFPISRPNLTFSTLTVSNMSPEDSSIYLCSVVIGVGNTIYFGEGSWLTVV.

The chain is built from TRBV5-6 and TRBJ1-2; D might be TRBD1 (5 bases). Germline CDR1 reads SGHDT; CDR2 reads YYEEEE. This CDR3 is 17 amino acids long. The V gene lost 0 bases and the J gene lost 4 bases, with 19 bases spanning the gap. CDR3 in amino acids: CASSLGPGWSGSYGYTF. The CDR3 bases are TGTGCCAGCAGCTTGGGTCCAGGGTGGAGTGGGAGCTATGGCTACACCTTC.

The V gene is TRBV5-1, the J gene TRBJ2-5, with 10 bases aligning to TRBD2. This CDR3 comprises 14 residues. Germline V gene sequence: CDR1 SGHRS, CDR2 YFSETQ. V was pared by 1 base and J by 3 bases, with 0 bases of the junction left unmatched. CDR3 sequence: CASSLLAGEETQYF. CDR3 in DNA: TGCGCCAGCAGCTTGCTAGCGGGGGAAGAGACCCAGTACTTC.

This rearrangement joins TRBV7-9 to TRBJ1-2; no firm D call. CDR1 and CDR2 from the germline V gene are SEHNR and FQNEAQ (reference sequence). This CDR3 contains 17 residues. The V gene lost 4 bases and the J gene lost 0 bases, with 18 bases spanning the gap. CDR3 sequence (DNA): TGTGCCAGCAGCTCAACAATCATTGATGATCCTAACTATGGCTACACCTTC. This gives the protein CASSSTIIDDPNYGYTF.

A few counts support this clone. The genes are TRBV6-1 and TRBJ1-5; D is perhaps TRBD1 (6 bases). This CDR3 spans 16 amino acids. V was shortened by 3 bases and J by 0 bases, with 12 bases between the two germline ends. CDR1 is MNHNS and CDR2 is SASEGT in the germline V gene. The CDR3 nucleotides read TGTGCCAGCAGTGATCGACAGGTATATAGCAATCAGCCCCAGCATTTT. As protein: CASSDRQVYSNQPQHF.